The 21 T cell receptor beta chains listed next were all sequenced from one sample in a study of OX40 agonist ivuxolimab in advanced cancers. The assay was immunoSEQ multiplex PCR, and TCRdb's table has in-frame clones only and misses some. The sample carries fewer than 30,000 clones, under 90% recorded once. This material consisted of CD4+ or CD8+ T cells sorted from blood, taken in a trial of the OX40 agonist ivuxolimab. The source is an adult with an advanced solid tumor such as melanoma, head and neck, liver or kidney cancer.

J is TRBJ2-2 and V is TRBV19; D is possibly TRBD1 (6 bases). Trimming shortened V by 8 bases and J by 4 bases, and 14 bases separated the two germline ends. The CDR3 has 14 amino acids. The V gene's germline CDR1 is LNHDA and CDR2 SQIVND (reference sequence). The CDR3 DNA follows: TGTGCCAGTCTGAACAGGGATGCCACCGGGGAGCTGTTTTTT. It is translated as CASLNRDATGELFF.

The genes are TRBV4-1 and TRBJ2-1; a weak D match, TRBD1 (6 bases). The CDR3 consists of 16 residues. V was trimmed by 0 bases and J by 8 bases, leaving 17 bases between them. Looked up from germline, CDR1 is MGHRA and CDR2 is YSYEKL. The CDR3 bases are TGCGCCAGCAGCCAAGATGCGACAGGATTTTTAGATGAGCAGTTCTTC. As protein: CASSQDATGFLDEQFF.

The chain employs TRBV9 and TRBJ2-7; D remains unclear. The V end lost 3 bases, the J end lost 3 bases, and 7 bases lay between the germline ends. In germline, CDR1 is SGDLS, CDR2 YYNGEE. There are 12 residues in the CDR3. The CDR3 is CASSGMDYEQYF. CDR3 nucleotides: TGTGCCAGCAGCGGGATGGACTACGAGCAGTACTTC.

In regard to this clone: At one end, the junction sequence differs from germline, possibly due to a read error. CDR3 region: CANMGAGDVTYNSPPHF. As DNA, the CDR3 is TGTGCCAACATGGGTGCAGGGGACGTCACCTATAATTCACCCCCCCACTTT. The J gene is TRBJ1-6, the V gene TRBV18; D may be TRBD1 (6 bases). Germline values: CDR1 KGHSH, CDR2 LQKENI. The CDR3 loop spans 17 amino acids.

J is TRBJ2-2 and V is TRBV6-6; 7 bases line up with TRBD1. CDR1 is MNHNY, CDR2 SVGAGI, per germline (reference sequence). The CDR3 runs to 14 residues. The trim removed 6 bases at V and 2 bases at J, leaving 3 bases unmatched. The CDR3 DNA is TGTGCCAGCAGCGACAGGGATAACACCGGGGAGCTGTTTTTT. This sequence encodes CASSDRDNTGELFF.

The chain is built from TRBV19 and TRBJ1-5; 8 bases match TRBD1. There are 14 residues in the CDR3. After removal of 6 bases from V and 6 bases from J, the junction contained 7 bases not matched to a gene. Germline CDR1 reads LNHDA; CDR2 reads SQIVND (reference sequence). CDR3 in DNA: TGTGCCAGTAGGGAAGACAGGGGCGCTCAGCCCCAGCATTTT. This translates into CASREDRGAQPQHF.

The CDR3 DNA is TGTGCCAGCAACCGCCCCCGAGACAGGGGCCTAGACCCCGGGGAGCTGTTTTTT. Its protein is CASNRPRDRGLDPGELFF. The gene calls are TRBV9 and TRBJ2-2, with 8 bases matching TRBD1. Germline-derived CDR1 and CDR2 are SGDLS and YYNGEE. This CDR3 is 18 amino acids long. The V and J ends lost 6 bases and 6 bases, in that order; junction bases with no gene match: 19. The full variable domain, completed using reference TRBV9 and TRBJ2-2, is DSGVTQTPKHLITATGQRVTLRCSPRSGDLSVYWYQQSLDQGLQFLIQYYNGEERAKGNILERFSAQQFPDLHSELNLSSLELGDSALYFCASNRPRDRGLDPGELFFGEGSRLTVL.

This chain links TRBV25-1 with TRBJ2-2; TRBD1 matches 8 bases. CDR3 length equals 15 residues. CDR1 MGHDK and CDR2 SYGVNS come from the germline V gene. V shed 9 bases, J shed 3 bases, and the junction held 9 bases outside the gene matches. The chain's CDR3 is CASEFVTGDTGELFF. DNA for the CDR3: TGTGCCAGTGAATTTGTGACAGGGGACACCGGGGAGCTGTTTTTT.

The CDR3 nucleotides read TGTGCCAGCAGCGTCGGCCTTGGGGACACCGGGGAGCTGTTTTTT. The encoded protein is CASSVGLGDTGELFF. V gene TRBV9 combines with J gene TRBJ2-2; D is undetermined. V lost 2 bases and J 3 bases, leaving 11 bases between the germline ends. The germline gives CDR1 SGDLS, CDR2 YYNGEE. The CDR3 has 15 amino acids. Using reference TRBV9 and TRBJ2-2 for the parts outside the CDR3, the full variable domain is DSGVTQTPKHLITATGQRVTLRCSPRSGDLSVYWYQQSLDQGLQFLIQYYNGEERAKGNILERFSAQQFPDLHSELNLSSLELGDSALYFCASSVGLGDTGELFFGEGSRLTVL.

The CDR3 here is CASSEGSVGGQYF. The CDR3 DNA reads as TGTGCCAGCAGCGAGGGGTCAGTCGGCGGGCAGTACTTC. V usage is TRBV9 and J usage is TRBJ2-7, with D maybe TRBD1 (5 bases). Germline V gene lookup returns CDR1 SGDLS and CDR2 YYNGEE. The ends were cut back, 3 bases at V and 9 bases at J, with 16 bases in the middle. The CDR3 covers 13 residues.

V is TRBV28 and J is TRBJ2-1, with D maybe TRBD2 (5 bases). The germline CDR1 and CDR2 sequences are MDHEN and SYDVKM. The CDR3 is made up of 15 amino acids. V lost 8 bases and J lost 6, with 20 bases in between. The CDR3: CASQLLDTTANEQFF. The CDR3 coding sequence is TGTGCCAGCCAATTACTAGACACGACGGCCAATGAGCAGTTCTTC.

The genes are TRBV19 and TRBJ2-2; D remains unclear. The CDR3 extends over 17 amino acids. V shed 5 bases and J shed 1 base, with 17 bases lying between them. Germline CDR1 and CDR2: LNHDA and SQIVND (reference sequence). CDR3 DNA: TGTGCCAGTAGTCCTGCCGACGTGGCGTGGAACACCGGGGAGCTGTTTTTT. It translates to CASSPADVAWNTGELFF. The full variable domain, in which reference TRBV19 and TRBJ2-2 provide the parts outside the CDR3, is DGGITQSPKYLFRKEGQNVTLSCEQNLNHDAMYWYRQDPGQGLRLIYYSQIVNDFQKGDIAEGYSVSREKKESFPLTVTSAQKNPTAFYLCASSPADVAWNTGELFFGEGSRLTVL.

The chain has TRBV2 and TRBJ1-5; D possibly corresponds to TRBD1 (5 bases). This CDR3 is built from 15 residues. The germline V gene encodes CDR1 SNHLY and CDR2 FYNNEI. V lost 5 bases and J 6 bases, leaving 17 bases between the germline ends. CDR3 sequence reads: CASSLGPGRGQPQHF. CDR3 coding DNA: TGTGCCAGCAGTCTGGGCCCGGGAAGGGGTCAGCCCCAGCATTTT.

The chain joins TRBV2 to TRBJ2-3, with 9 bases fitting TRBD1. The CDR3 is 15 residues long. CDR1 and CDR2 from the germline V gene are SNHLY and FYNNEI. V trimming: 6 bases; J trimming: 2 bases; junction bases outside the gene matches: 6. In nucleotides, the CDR3 is TGTGCCAGCAGCTTCGGGACAGGGACCACAGATACGCAGTATTTT. This codes for CASSFGTGTTDTQYF.

The J gene is TRBJ2-7, the V gene TRBV30; D is uncertain. Germline V CDR1 and CDR2: GTSNPN, SVGIG (reference sequence). Trimming left V 4 bases short and J 2 bases short, with 12 bases between. This CDR3 comprises 13 residues. The CDR3 DNA reads TGTGCCTGGATGCGGCTGGAGACCTACGAGCAGTACTTC. Translated: CAWMRLETYEQYF.

The chain employs TRBV4-1 and TRBJ1-6, with D possibly matching TRBD1 (5 bases). The CDR3 length is 15 residues. V dropped 2 bases and J dropped 7 bases, with 12 bases sitting between them. Germline assignment: CDR1 MGHRA and CDR2 YSYEKL. The CDR3 reads CASSQIQGGNSPLHF. In DNA, the CDR3 is TGCGCCAGCAGCCAAATTCAGGGAGGCAATTCACCCCTCCACTTT.

V and J are TRBV5-1 and TRBJ1-6; the match to TRBD1 covers 7 bases. J lost 4 bases, V lost 4 bases, and 14 bases had no gene match. The CDR3 runs to 18 residues. Germline V gene sequence: CDR1 SGHRS, CDR2 YFSETQ. CDR3 region: CASSPGTVQQGYNSPLHF. CDR3 nucleotide sequence: TGCGCCAGCAGCCCAGGGACAGTTCAGCAGGGATATAATTCACCCCTCCACTTT.

This chain links TRBV11-2 with TRBJ1-2; 8 bases agree with TRBD1. The CDR3 loop spans 16 amino acids. V dropped 4 bases and J dropped 5; count of bases not matched to a gene: 12. Germline V gene sequence: CDR1 SGHAT, CDR2 FQNNGV. This chain's CDR3 is CASSSWGGQEPYGYTF. CDR3 in DNA: TGTGCCAGCAGCTCCTGGGGGGGACAGGAGCCATATGGCTACACCTTC.

This clone was seen once. The gene calls are TRBV7-3 and TRBJ1-3, with D possibly matching TRBD1 (6 bases). The CDR3 has 15 amino acids. Germline V gene sequence: CDR1 SGHTA, CDR2 FQGTGA. V dropped 4 bases and J dropped 2 bases, with 12 bases sitting between them. In nucleotides, the CDR3 is TGTGCCAGCAGCTCCACAGGGTTGCCTGGAAACACCATATATTTT. Residues: CASSSTGLPGNTIYF.

J is TRBJ1-4 and V is TRBV6-6, with D perhaps TRBD1 (5 bases). CDR1 MNHNY and CDR2 SVGAGI come from the germline V gene (reference sequence). V was shortened by 0 bases and J by 8 bases, with 13 bases between the two germline ends. CDR3 size: 15 residues. The CDR3 coding sequence is TGTGCCAGCAGTTACTCTCCAGGGTTGAGGGAAAAACTGTTTTTT. It yields the protein CASSYSPGLREKLFF.

This chain uses TRBV9 with TRBJ2-1, with 9 bases fitting TRBD2. The CDR3 covers 15 residues. Germline CDR1 is SGDLS and CDR2 is YYNGEE. V dropped 4 bases and J dropped 5; count of bases not matched to a gene: 7. The CDR3 here is CASSRGLASHNEQFF. The CDR3 DNA follows: TGTGCCAGCAGCCGCGGACTAGCGTCCCACAATGAGCAGTTCTTC.